What follows are 5 T cell receptor beta chains derived from one specimen sequenced in a study of cytomegalovirus exposure and HLA in healthy donors. Both 60 Vbeta primers and 13 Jbeta primers went into the PCR. Libraries were prepared by immunoSEQ multiplex PCR; TCRdb keeps only in-frame clonotypes and omits some of them. The sample contains approximately 140,000 clones, 70% to 85% of which appear only once. Material for sequencing was PBMCs. All receptors derive from a boy under 18 in good health and CMV-seronegative.

DNA of the CDR3: TGCGCCAGCAGCTTGGCAGCGGGAGGGCCGTACGAGCAGTACTTC. The encoded protein is CASSLAAGGPYEQYF. This chain uses TRBV5-1 with TRBJ2-7, with TRBD2 matching over 10 bases. This CDR3 contains 15 residues. CDR1 and CDR2 from the germline V gene are SGHRS and YFSETQ. J lost 4 bases, V lost 0 bases, and 4 bases had no gene match.

CDR3 DNA: TGTGCCAGCAGCTTAGGGGGACAGGCTGGCACAGATACGCAGTATTTT. The encoded protein is CASSLGGQAGTDTQYF. The chain employs TRBV7-9 and TRBJ2-3; TRBD1 aligns across 8 bases. The CDR3 sequence is 16 residues long. CDR1 is SEHNR, CDR2 FQNEAQ, per germline (reference sequence). V dropped 1 base and J dropped 1; count of bases not matched to a gene: 4.

The genes are TRBV29-1 and TRBJ2-5, with TRBD1 matching 9 bases. Losses at the gene ends were 6 bases for V and 5 bases for J; bases not matched to a gene: 7. The CDR3 is 13 amino acids. The germline gives CDR1 SQVTM, CDR2 ANQGSEA. The CDR3 DNA reads as TGCAGCGTCCAGACAGGGGGATGGGAGACCCAGTACTTC. Its protein product is CSVQTGGWETQYF.

The chain has TRBV7-8 and TRBJ1-3; no reliable D call. Trimming shortened V by 6 bases and J by 0 bases, and 12 bases separated the two germline ends. The V gene's germline CDR1 is SGHVS and CDR2 FQNEAQ. This CDR3 is 15 amino acids long. CDR3 sequence (DNA): TGTGCCAGCAGTGATAGGCGGTTCTCTGGAAACACCATATATTTT. It yields the protein CASSDRRFSGNTIYF.

The chain joins TRBV30 to TRBJ2-7; 8 nucleotides line up with TRBD1. Germline values: CDR1 GTSNPN, CDR2 SVGIG (reference sequence). V trimming: 8 bases; J trimming: 1 base; junction bases outside the gene matches: 4. The length of the CDR3 is 12 residues. The CDR3 DNA is TGTGCCCTTCGACAGGGGTCCTACGAGCAGTACTTC. Translating it yields CALRQGSYEQYF.